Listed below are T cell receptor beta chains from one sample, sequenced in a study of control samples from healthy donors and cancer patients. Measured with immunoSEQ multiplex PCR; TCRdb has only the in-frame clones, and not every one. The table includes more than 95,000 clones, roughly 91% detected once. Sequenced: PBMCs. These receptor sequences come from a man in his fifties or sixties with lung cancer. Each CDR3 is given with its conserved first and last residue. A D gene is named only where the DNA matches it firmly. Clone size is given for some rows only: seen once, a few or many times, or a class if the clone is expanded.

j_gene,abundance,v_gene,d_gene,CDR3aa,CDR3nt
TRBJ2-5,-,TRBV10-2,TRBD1,CASSAAGGLETQYF,TGCGCCAGCAGTGCGGCAGGGGGCTTGGAGACCCAGTACTTC
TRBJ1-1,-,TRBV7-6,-,CASSLVADNTEAFF,TGTGCCAGCAGCTTAGTGGCGGATAACACTGAAGCTTTCTTT
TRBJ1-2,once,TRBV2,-,CASRTGLSHYGYTF,TGTGCCAGCAGAACAGGGTTATCCCACTATGGCTACACCTTC
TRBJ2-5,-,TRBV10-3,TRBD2,CAISEMTGGPAGTQYF,TGTGCCATCAGTGAGATGACGGGGGGGCCTGCGGGGACCCAGTACTTC
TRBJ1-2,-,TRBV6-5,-,CASSTTGLYGYTF,TGTGCCAGCAGTACTACTGGGTTATATGGCTACACCTTC
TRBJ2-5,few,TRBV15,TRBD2,CATSREMRGGSETQYF,TGTGCCACCAGCAGAGAAATGCGGGGGGGCAGTGAGACCCAGTACTTC
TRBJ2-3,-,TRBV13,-,CASSLGSYTDTQYF,TGTGCCAGCAGCTTAGGTAGCTACACAGATACGCAGTATTTT
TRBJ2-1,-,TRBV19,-,CASTRAAPSTHEQFF,TGTGCCAGTACTCGAGCAGCGCCGAGTACCCATGAGCAGTTCTTC
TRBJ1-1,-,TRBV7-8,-,CASSLALFGRNTEAFF,TGTGCCAGCAGCTTAGCGCTTTTTGGGCGGAACACTGAAGCTTTCTTT
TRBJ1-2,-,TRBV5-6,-,CASSLPGKHGYTF,TGTGCCAGCAGCTTGCCAGGGAAACATGGCTACACCTTC
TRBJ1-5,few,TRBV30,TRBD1,CAWSVRYGTGTDIQPQHF,TGTGCCTGGAGTGTACGTTATGGGACAGGGACTGATATTCAGCCCCAGCATTTT
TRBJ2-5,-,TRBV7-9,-,CASSPVRLETQYF,TGTGCCAGCAGCCCCGTCCGCCTGGAGACCCAGTACTTC
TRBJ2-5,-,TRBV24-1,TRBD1,CATVQQGGETQYF,TGTGCCACCGTTCAACAGGGGGGAGAGACCCAGTACTTC
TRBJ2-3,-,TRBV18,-,CASSPRGQPTDTQYF,TGTGCCAGCTCACCACGGGGGCAGCCTACAGATACGCAGTATTTT
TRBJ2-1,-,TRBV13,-,CASRPVFYGDEQFF,TGTGCCAGCAGACCCGTGTTTTACGGGGATGAGCAGTTCTTC
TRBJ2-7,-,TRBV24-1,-,CATPGAGVRF,TGTGCCACCCCGGGGGCAGGGGTCCGCTTC
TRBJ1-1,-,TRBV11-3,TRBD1,CASSLVRVGTANTEAFF,TGTGCCAGCAGCTTAGTCAGGGTAGGGACAGCGAACACTGAAGCTTTCTTT
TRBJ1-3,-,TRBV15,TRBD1,CATSRDRTGSGNTIYF,TGTGCCACCAGCAGAGATCGGACAGGCTCTGGAAACACCATATATTTT
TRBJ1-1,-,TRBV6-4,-,CASRASDGTEAFF,TGTGCCAGCAGGGCCTCGGACGGCACTGAAGCTTTCTTT
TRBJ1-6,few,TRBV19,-,CASRTQGLDSPLHF,TGTGCCAGTAGAACACAGGGATTGGATTCACCCCTCCACTTT
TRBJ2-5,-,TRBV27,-,CTSSFWQGEGETQYF,TGTACCAGCAGTTTCTGGCAGGGGGAGGGGGAGACCCAGTACTTC
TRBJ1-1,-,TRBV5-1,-,CASSFSEFTEAFF,TGCGCCAGCAGCTTTTCGGAATTCACTGAAGCTTTCTTT
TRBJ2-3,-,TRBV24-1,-,CATSDPQGTDTQYF,TGTGCCACCAGTGACCCTCAGGGCACAGATACGCAGTATTTT
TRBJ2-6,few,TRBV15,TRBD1,CATSPRGQRSGANVLTF,TGTGCCACCAGCCCCAGGGGGCAAAGGTCTGGGGCCAACGTCCTGACTTTC
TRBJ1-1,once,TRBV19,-,CASSTPGLNTEAFF,TGTGCCAGTAGTACCCCAGGGCTGAACACTGAAGCTTTCTTT
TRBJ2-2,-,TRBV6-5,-,CASRNTGLNTGELFF,TGTGCCAGCAGAAACACAGGACTGAACACCGGGGAGCTGTTTTTT
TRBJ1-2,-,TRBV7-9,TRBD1,CASSPQGEEGYTF,TGTGCCAGCAGCCCACAGGGGGAGGAAGGCTACACCTTC
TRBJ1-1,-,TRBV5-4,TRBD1,CASSQDRGTEAFF,TGTGCCAGCAGCCAGGACAGGGGCACTGAAGCTTTCTTT
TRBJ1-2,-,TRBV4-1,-,CASSQAEGPLYYGYTF,TGCGCCAGCAGCCAAGCTGAGGGACCGTTATACTATGGCTACACCTTC
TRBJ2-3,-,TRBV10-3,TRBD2,CAISEGRGDQDTQYF,TGTGCCATCAGTGAGGGGCGGGGGGATCAAGATACGCAGTATTTT
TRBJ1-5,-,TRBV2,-,CASSSQGVGNQPQHF,TGTGCCAGCAGTAGCCAGGGCGTAGGCAATCAGCCCCAGCATTTT
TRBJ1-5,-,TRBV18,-,CASSPGGSNQPQHF,TGTGCCAGCTCACCAGGGGGCTCCAATCAGCCCCAGCATTTT
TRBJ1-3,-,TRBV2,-,CASSGQGPSSGNTIYF,TGTGCCAGCAGTGGGCAGGGGCCCAGTTCTGGAAACACCATATATTTT
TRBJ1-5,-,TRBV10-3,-,CAISDSLGKGNQPQHF,TGTGCCATCAGTGATTCGTTGGGAAAGGGCAATCAGCCCCAGCATTTT
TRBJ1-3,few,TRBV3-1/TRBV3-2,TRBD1,CASSPPTGAGNTIYF,TGTGCCAGCAGCCCGCCGACAGGGGCTGGAAACACCATATATTTT
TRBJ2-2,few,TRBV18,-,CASCTGFQTGELFF,TGTGCCAGCTGCACAGGCTTCCAGACCGGGGAGCTGTTTTTT
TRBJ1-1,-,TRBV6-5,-,CASSIQGPVDTEAFF,TGTGCCAGCAGTATTCAGGGGCCGGTGGACACTGAAGCTTTCTTT
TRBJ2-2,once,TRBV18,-,CASSSDRSANTGELFF,TGTGCCAGCTCAAGCGATAGGTCCGCGAACACCGGGGAGCTGTTTTTT
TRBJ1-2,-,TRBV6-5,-,CASTRANYGYTF,TGTGCCAGCACCAGAGCTAACTATGGCTACACCTTC
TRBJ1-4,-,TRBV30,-,CAWKSGRALASEKLFF,TGTGCCTGGAAGAGTGGCCGAGCCCTGGCTAGTGAAAAACTGTTTTTT
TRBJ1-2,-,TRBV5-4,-,CASSLQVNYGYTF,TGTGCCAGCAGTCTACAGGTTAACTATGGCTACACCTTC
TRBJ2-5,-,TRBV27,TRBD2,CASSLWGGGAQQETQYF,TGTGCCAGCAGTTTGTGGGGCGGGGGGGCCCAGCAAGAGACCCAGTACTTC
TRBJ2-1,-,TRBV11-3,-,CASSLEQGNAQFF,TGTGCCAGCAGCTTAGAGCAAGGTAATGCGCAGTTCTTC
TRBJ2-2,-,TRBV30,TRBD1,CARTGGVNTGELFF,TGTGCCCGGACAGGGGGCGTAAACACCGGGGAGCTGTTTTTT
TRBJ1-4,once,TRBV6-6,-,CASSKTAQKLFF,TGTGCCAGCAGTAAGACAGCGCAAAAACTGTTTTTT